Reported below is one TCR beta chain. Its antigen remains unknown. The same CDR3 can be traced to other DNA sequences in this sample. This sample stems from a study of shared clonotypes between healthy human individuals. The healthy adult donors were HIV-negative and reported no recent acute infections or vaccinations. The assay used deep level. TCRdb's table, derived via immunoSEQ multiplex PCR, lists solely in-frame clones and lacks some. Among a few million clones listed, approximately 95% were seen once. General observations from the study: All-four-donor shared clonotypes had higher generation probabilities than non-shared clonotypes did.

Germline V gives CDR1 SGHRS, CDR2 YFSETQ. Trimming removed 2 bases at V and 6 bases at J, with 9 bases between. The CDR3 spans 13 residues. The specimen sequenced was naive CD4+ T cells from PBMCs. The subset is: CD45RA+ positively selected. This TCR was sampled from a man aged 18 to 29 in good health. Some clones in this sample may be carry-over from other donors' samples. This chain connects TRBV5-1 to TRBJ2-1; TRBD1 might be the D (6 bases). The CDR3 is CASSFQGSNEQFF. DNA for the CDR3: TGCGCCAGCAGCTTCCAGGGGTCCAATGAGCAGTTCTTC.